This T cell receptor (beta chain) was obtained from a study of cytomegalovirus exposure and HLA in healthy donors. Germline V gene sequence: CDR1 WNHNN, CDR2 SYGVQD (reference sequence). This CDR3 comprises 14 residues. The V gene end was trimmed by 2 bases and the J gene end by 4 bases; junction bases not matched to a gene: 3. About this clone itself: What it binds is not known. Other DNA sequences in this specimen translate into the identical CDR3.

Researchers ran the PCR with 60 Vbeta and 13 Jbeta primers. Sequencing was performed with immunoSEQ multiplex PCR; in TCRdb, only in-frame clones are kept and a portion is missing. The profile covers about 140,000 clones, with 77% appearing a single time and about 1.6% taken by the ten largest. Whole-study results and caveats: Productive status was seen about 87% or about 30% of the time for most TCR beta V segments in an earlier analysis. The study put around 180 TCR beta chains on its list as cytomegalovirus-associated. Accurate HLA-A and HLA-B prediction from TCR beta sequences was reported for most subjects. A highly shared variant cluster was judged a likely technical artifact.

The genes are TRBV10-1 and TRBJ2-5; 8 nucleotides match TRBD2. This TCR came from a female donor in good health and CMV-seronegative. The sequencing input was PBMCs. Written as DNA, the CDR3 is TGCGCCAGCAGTGAGCAAGCGGGGGCAGAGACCCAGTACTTC. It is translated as CASSEQAGAETQYF.